Listed below are T cell receptor beta chains from one sample, sequenced in a study of T cell responses to AZD1222 COVID-19 vaccine. Clones were read by immunoSEQ multiplex PCR, and TCRdb kept only the in-frame ones, dropping some. The sample consists of roughly 100,000 clones, more than 85% of them appearing once. This material consisted of peripheral blood, taken on day 0 of AZD1222 vaccination. Receptor source: an adult in good health. CDR3s include the opening cysteine and the closing phenylalanine or tryptophan. D genes are given only for firm matches. Size tells how often a clone was seen (once, few, many) or the class of an expanded clone, and some rows leave it out.

v_call	d_call	j_call	clone_size	cdr3_aa	cdr3_nt
TRBV4-2	.	TRBJ2-7	.	CASSRSRGSEGEQYF	TGTGCCAGCAGCCGAAGTAGGGGCTCAGAGGGCGAGCAGTACTTC
TRBV7-2	.	TRBJ1-1	once	CASSFGGLGNTEAFF	TGTGCCAGCAGCTTCGGGGGGCTGGGGAACACTGAAGCTTTCTTT
TRBV10-3	TRBD1	TRBJ1-2	few	CAISDPGGHYGYTF	TGTGCCATCAGTGACCCAGGGGGCCACTATGGCTACACCTTC
TRBV28	TRBD1	TRBJ1-3	.	CASSASGQGWYTIYF	TGTGCCAGCAGCGCCTCGGGACAGGGGTGGTACACCATATATTTT
TRBV28	.	TRBJ1-2	.	CASRLTTWGYTF	TGTGCCAGCAGATTAACTACGTGGGGCTACACCTTC
TRBV5-1	TRBD2	TRBJ2-7	.	CASSLTLAGSPLEQYF	TGCGCCAGCAGCTTGACGTTAGCGGGGTCACCGCTGGAGCAGTACTTC
TRBV6-1	TRBD1	TRBJ1-3	once	CASSGGQGVFWENTIYF	TGTGCCAGCAGTGGGGGACAGGGAGTGTTTTGGGAAAACACCATATATTTT
TRBV27	TRBD1	TRBJ1-1	.	CASRTQGERNTEAFF	TGTGCCAGCAGAACACAGGGGGAGCGGAACACTGAAGCTTTCTTT
TRBV30	.	TRBJ1-4	.	CAQSPGASEKLFF	TGTGCCCAAAGTCCGGGGGCGAGTGAAAAACTGTTTTTT
TRBV14	.	TRBJ2-5	.	CASSQIGELQETQYF	TGTGCCAGCAGCCAGATCGGTGAGTTACAAGAGACCCAGTACTTC
TRBV5-6	.	TRBJ1-2	once	CASSLAVGEGYTF	TGTGCCAGCAGCTTGGCGGTGGGGGAGGGCTACACCTTC
TRBV5-8	TRBD2	TRBJ2-1	.	CASSLGLADYNEQFF	TGTGCCAGCAGCTTAGGACTAGCGGATTACAATGAGCAGTTCTTC
TRBV19	.	TRBJ2-1	.	CASSMWRDSRNEQFF	TGTGCCAGTAGTATGTGGCGGGATTCGCGCAATGAGCAGTTCTTC
TRBV11-2	.	TRBJ2-1	.	CASSLIGGHGTNEQFF	TGTGCCAGCAGCTTAATTGGGGGACACGGGACCAATGAGCAGTTCTTC
TRBV5-5	.	TRBJ2-1	.	CASSLEDRNYNEQFF	TGTGCCAGCAGCTTGGAGGACCGAAACTACAATGAGCAGTTCTTC
TRBV20-1	TRBD1	TRBJ1-2	once	CSASPPTGTGGYTF	TGCAGTGCTAGTCCCCCGACAGGGACGGGTGGCTACACCTTC
TRBV6-5	.	TRBJ1-6	.	CASSLSLRVNSPLHF	TGTGCCAGCAGCCTATCCCTCAGGGTTAATTCACCCCTCCACTTT
TRBV28	.	TRBJ2-7	.	CASNSGIYEQYF	TGTGCCAGCAATTCCGGGATCTACGAGCAGTACTTC
TRBV28	.	TRBJ1-6	.	CASSPPLRNSPLHF	TGTGCCAGCAGTCCCCCCCTCCGGAATTCACCCCTCCACTTT
TRBV10-3	.	TRBJ1-1	.	CAIRENRDLAEAFF	TGTGCCATCAGGGAAAACAGGGATCTAGCTGAAGCTTTCTTT
TRBV7-7	.	TRBJ1-5	.	CASSFLWGRDQPQHF	TGTGCCAGCAGCTTCCTCTGGGGTAGGGATCAGCCCCAGCATTTT
TRBV5-5	.	TRBJ2-7	.	CASSLPGSNEQYF	TGTGCCAGCAGCTTACCGGGGTCGAACGAGCAGTACTTC
TRBV24-1	TRBD1	TRBJ2-3	.	CATSEPATGPDTQYF	TGTGCCACCAGTGAACCCGCGACAGGGCCAGATACGCAGTATTTT
TRBV7-6	TRBD1	TRBJ1-6	.	CASSTGQGSNSPLHF	TGTGCCAGCAGCACAGGACAGGGGTCGAATTCACCCCTCCACTTT
TRBV6-6	.	TRBJ1-5	.	CASRVSGSNQPQHF	TGTGCCAGCAGGGTTTCGGGGAGCAATCAGCCCCAGCATTTT
TRBV7-9	TRBD1	TRBJ2-7	.	CASSSRGLSYEQYF	TGTGCCAGCAGCTCCAGGGGGCTATCCTACGAGCAGTACTTC
TRBV7-8	.	TRBJ2-2	.	CASRYSRARTGELFF	TGTGCCAGCAGATATAGCAGGGCGCGGACCGGGGAGCTGTTTTTT
TRBV7-9	.	TRBJ1-1	few	CASSTHMNTEAFF	TGTGCCAGCAGCACACATATGAACACTGAAGCTTTCTTT
TRBV7-6	.	TRBJ1-5	.	CASSLGWHSNQPQHF	TGTGCCAGCAGCTTAGGGTGGCATAGCAATCAGCCCCAGCATTTT
TRBV13	.	TRBJ1-5	.	CASSFGTDNQPQHF	TGTGCCAGCAGCTTTGGGACGGACAATCAGCCCCAGCATTTT
TRBV19	.	TRBJ1-5	many	CASSRTQNQPQHF	TGTGCCAGTAGCCGGACACAAAATCAGCCCCAGCATTTT
TRBV24-1	.	TRBJ2-7	.	CATSAAGSSSYEQYF	TGTGCCACCAGTGCCGCGGGAAGCAGCTCCTACGAGCAGTACTTC
TRBV9	.	TRBJ1-2	.	CASSVIRDKTYGYTF	TGTGCCAGCAGCGTAATCCGGGACAAGACCTATGGCTACACCTTC
TRBV11-2	.	TRBJ1-2	.	CASSPWAVGYGYTF	TGTGCCAGCAGCCCCTGGGCGGTCGGGTATGGCTACACCTTC
TRBV10-3	.	TRBJ2-7	.	CAISERGWPTTYEQYF	TGTGCCATCAGTGAGAGAGGGTGGCCGACGACCTACGAGCAGTACTTC
TRBV30	TRBD2	TRBJ2-3	.	CAWTRGTSGSTGTQYF	TGTGCCTGGACTCGAGGGACTAGCGGTTCGACTGGCACGCAGTATTTT
TRBV15	TRBD1	TRBJ1-2	few	CATTPDRGNYGYTF	TGTGCCACGACGCCGGACAGGGGAAACTATGGCTACACCTTC
TRBV9	TRBD2	TRBJ2-7	once	CASSPGAGGSYEQYF	TGTGCCAGCAGCCCCGGCGCGGGAGGGTCCTACGAGCAGTACTTC
TRBV24-1	TRBD2	TRBJ2-1	.	CATSSSGRGNEQFF	TGTGCCACCAGTTCAAGCGGGAGGGGCAATGAGCAGTTCTTC
TRBV6-5	.	TRBJ2-6	.	CASGTSGANVLTF	TGTGCCAGCGGGACCTCTGGGGCCAACGTCCTGACTTTC
TRBV5-1	.	TRBJ1-1	.	CASRFGQNTEAFF	TGCGCCAGCCGTTTCGGGCAGAACACTGAAGCTTTCTTT
TRBV2	.	TRBJ1-4	few	CASRGATVGKLFF	TGTGCCAGCAGGGGGGCGACAGTTGGGAAACTGTTTTTT
TRBV12-3/TRBV12-4	.	TRBJ1-3	.	CASSLLIGNTIYF	TGTGCCAGCAGTTTGTTAATTGGAAACACCATATATTTT
TRBV6-1	TRBD2	TRBJ2-1	.	CASSGPGLADSSYNEQFF	TGTGCCAGCAGTGGGCCCGGACTAGCTGATAGCTCCTACAATGAGCAGTTCTTC
TRBV5-4	TRBD1	TRBJ1-2	.	CASSAEQGALGYTF	TGTGCCAGCAGCGCAGAACAGGGGGCCCTTGGCTACACCTTC
TRBV12-3/TRBV12-4	.	TRBJ1-5	.	CASSLRDQPQHF	TGTGCCAGCAGTTTGAGGGATCAGCCCCAGCATTTT
TRBV9	.	TRBJ1-4	.	CASSVGQGGEKLFF	TGTGCCAGCAGCGTAGGGCAGGGCGGTGAAAAACTGTTTTTT
TRBV7-9	.	TRBJ1-2	.	CASSLGEDGYGYTF	TGTGCCAGCAGCTTAGGTGAGGACGGCTATGGCTACACCTTC
TRBV3-1/TRBV3-2	.	TRBJ2-7	.	CASSLTVGFHEQYF	TGTGCCAGCAGCCTCACGGTAGGCTTCCACGAGCAGTACTTC
TRBV3-1/TRBV3-2	TRBD1	TRBJ2-1	.	CASSLGTASNEQFF	TGTGCCAGCAGCTTAGGGACAGCCAGCAATGAGCAGTTCTTC
TRBV6-6	.	TRBJ2-1	.	CASSYPVNRNEQFF	TGTGCCAGCAGTTACCCCGTAAATAGGAATGAGCAGTTCTTC
TRBV5-1	.	TRBJ2-4	once	CASSLVTGLENIQYF	TGCGCCAGCAGCTTGGTAACAGGGCTGGAAAACATTCAGTACTTC
TRBV27	.	TRBJ1-2	.	CASSPNQGNNYGYTF	TGTGCCAGCAGTCCCAACCAAGGGAACAACTATGGCTACACCTTC
TRBV5-1	.	TRBJ2-7	few	CASSLPKTDHEQYF	TGCGCCAGCAGCTTGCCAAAGACAGACCACGAGCAGTACTTC
TRBV4-1	.	TRBJ2-1	.	CASSQGGVLRNEQFF	TGCGCCAGCAGCCAAGGGGGGGTCTTGAGGAATGAGCAGTTCTTC
TRBV19	TRBD2	TRBJ2-5	.	CASSGLAGLQETQYF	TGTGCCAGTAGTGGGTTAGCGGGGTTACAAGAGACCCAGTACTTC
TRBV19	TRBD1	TRBJ2-7	.	CASSTAPGQVTYEQYF	TGTGCCAGTAGTACCGCCCCGGGACAGGTTACCTACGAGCAGTACTTC
TRBV20-1	.	TRBJ2-7	.	CSALTGYEQYF	TGCAGTGCTTTGACCGGCTACGAGCAGTACTTC
TRBV19	TRBD1	TRBJ2-5	.	CASSIGGTGLETQYF	TGTGCCAGTAGTATTGGGGGGACAGGGCTGGAGACCCAGTACTTC
TRBV10-3	.	TRBJ1-1	.	CAISDSLTTEAFF	TGTGCCATCAGTGACTCTCTGACCACTGAAGCTTTCTTT